The clone carrying this T cell receptor (beta chain) was observed at least ten times. Antigen: not known. This sample was taken from a study of T cell repertoires in cytomegalovirus infection. Study in general: Matching HLA type and CMV infection were both indicated by public TCR beta signatures.

TCRdb re-called the reads through MiXCR, storing one row per CDR3 protein. The data contain approximately 490,000 distinct CDR3 sequences, about 11% of them singletons. The CDR3 runs to 19 residues. The germline V gene encodes CDR1 SGHVS and CDR2 FNYEAQ. V lost 2 bases and J lost 5, with 27 bases in between. Study results and limitations: The cumulative frequency of public TCR beta families identified carriers of CMV plus the relevant HLA. HLA-C-restricted CMV clonotypes gave the most frequent clonotype in two of eight donors.

This chain connects TRBV7-6 to TRBJ1-2, with a tentative D call TRBD1 (6 bases). The sequence derives from a human donor in good health (CMV status not recorded). Some clones in this sample may be carry-over from other donors' samples. What was sequenced was PBMCs. Here the CDR3 reads CASSLFPGADSPPTYGYTF. The DNA for the CDR3 is TGTGCCAGCAGCTTATTTCCGGGGGCGGACTCGCCCCCGACATATGGCTACACCTTC.